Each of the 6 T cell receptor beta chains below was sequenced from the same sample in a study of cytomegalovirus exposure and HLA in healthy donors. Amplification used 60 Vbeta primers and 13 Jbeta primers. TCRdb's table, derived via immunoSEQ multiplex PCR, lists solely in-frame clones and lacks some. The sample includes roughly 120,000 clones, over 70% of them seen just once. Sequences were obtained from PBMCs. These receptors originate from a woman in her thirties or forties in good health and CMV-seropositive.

CDR3 DNA sequence: TGTGCCAGCACCGGGACTAGCGGCCGTATAGTCGGGGAGCTGTTTTTT. It specifies CASTGTSGRIVGELFF. V and J are TRBV2 and TRBJ2-2, with 11 bases that match TRBD2. The germline CDR1 and CDR2 sequences are SNHLY and FYNNEI. J gave up 7 bases and V 7 bases, and 11 bases lay outside the gene matches. The CDR3 sequence is 16 residues long.

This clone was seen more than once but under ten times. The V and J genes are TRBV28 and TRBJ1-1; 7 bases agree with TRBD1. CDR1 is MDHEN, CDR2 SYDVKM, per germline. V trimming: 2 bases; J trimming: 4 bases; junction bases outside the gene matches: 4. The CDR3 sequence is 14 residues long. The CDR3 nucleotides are TGTGCCAGCAGTTTACTACAGGGGAGCACTGAAGCTTTCTTT. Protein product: CASSLLQGSTEAFF.

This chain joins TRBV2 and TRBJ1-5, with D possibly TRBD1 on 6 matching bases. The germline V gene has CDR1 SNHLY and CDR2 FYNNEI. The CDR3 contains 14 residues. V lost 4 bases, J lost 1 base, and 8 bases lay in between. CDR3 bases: TGTGCCAGCAGTGCGGGACAAAGCAATCAGCCCCAGCATTTT. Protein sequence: CASSAGQSNQPQHF.

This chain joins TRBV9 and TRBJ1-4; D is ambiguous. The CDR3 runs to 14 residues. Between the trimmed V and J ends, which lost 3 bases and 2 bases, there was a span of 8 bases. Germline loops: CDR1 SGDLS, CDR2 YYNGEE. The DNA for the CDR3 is TGTGCCAGCAGCGATAAACTGACTAATGAAAAACTGTTTTTT. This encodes CASSDKLTNEKLFF.

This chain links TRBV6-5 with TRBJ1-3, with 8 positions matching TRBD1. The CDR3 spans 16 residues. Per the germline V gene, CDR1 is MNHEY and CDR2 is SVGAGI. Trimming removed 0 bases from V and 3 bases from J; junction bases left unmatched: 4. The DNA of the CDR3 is TGTGCCAGCAGTTACTCGACAGGGGCATATGGAAACACCATATATTTT. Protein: CASSYSTGAYGNTIYF.

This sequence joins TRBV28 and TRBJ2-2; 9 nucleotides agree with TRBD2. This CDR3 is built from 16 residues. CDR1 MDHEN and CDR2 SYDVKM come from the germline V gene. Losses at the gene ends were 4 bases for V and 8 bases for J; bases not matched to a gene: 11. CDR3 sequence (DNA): TGTGCCAGCAGTTATAGGCTAGCGGGAACGTTGGGGGAGCTGTTTTTT. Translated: CASSYRLAGTLGELFF.